The present TCR beta chain was sequenced within a study of identical twins. Regarding the study as a whole: The more abundant beta clonotypes in cord blood had fewer insertions, and memory repertoires did not show this.

V shed 2 bases and J shed 6 bases, with 14 bases lying between them. The length of the CDR3 is 15 residues. Germline CDR1 MRHNA, CDR2 SNTAGT. TCRdb called the 5' RACE reads again in MiXCR, with one record for every CDR3 protein. Among hundreds of thousands of distinct CDR3 sequences, around 6% were seen once, and the ten largest hold 1.5% to 2%. This clonotype was observed many times. Its target is unknown. The chain combines TRBV6-4 with TRBJ2-1; D remains unclear. The TCR was taken from a man between 18 and 35 years old in good health. The source material was naive T cells sorted from blood. This chain's CDR3 is CASSDGLVSINEQFF. DNA of the CDR3: TGTGCCAGCAGTGACGGTCTAGTTAGTATCAATGAGCAGTTCTTC.